This T cell receptor (beta chain) comes out of a study of radiotherapy plus CTLA-4 blockade in lung cancer. Generated by immunoSEQ multiplex PCR, the TCRdb table keeps only in-frame clones and is missing some. The table lists some 110,000 clones, roughly 86% of them singletons. The CDR3 length is 14 residues. Germline V gene data show CDR1 as MNHEY and CDR2 as SVGAGI. The ends were cut back, 7 bases at V and 5 bases at J, with 12 bases in the middle. The source is a human donor with non-small cell lung cancer that progressed on radiotherapy plus ipilimumab. Some clones in this sample may be carry-over from other donors' samples. V gene TRBV6-5 combines with J gene TRBJ1-6; D remains ambiguous. Sequenced material: peripheral blood, taken from a patient treated with radiotherapy plus ipilimumab. CDR3 sequence: CASTPLAHNSPLHF. The CDR3 bases are TGTGCCAGCACACCCCTGGCCCATAATTCACCCCTCCACTTT.